This T cell receptor beta chain was observed in a study of shared clonotypes between healthy human individuals. About the research overall: Donors had three CD4 naive, three CD4 memory, two CD8 naive and one CD8 memory plate apiece. Study findings and constraints: In general, naive subsets displayed greater estimated richness than memory subsets did. Sampling included only blood; tissue repertoires likely differ.

Clones were read by immunoSEQ multiplex PCR, and TCRdb kept only the in-frame ones, dropping some. The sample contains more than 500,000 clones, roughly 95% of which appear only once. A word on this clone: Its antigen is not identified.

The CDR3 totals 15 residues. The germline V gene has CDR1 SGHRS and CDR2 YFSETQ. Trimming pared 2 bases from V and 4 bases from J, leaving 15 bases between. Terminally differentiated effector memory CD45RA+ cells were left out of the naive CD8 fraction, which was CD45RO-negative and positively selected for CCR7. The source of this sequence is a woman in her twenties or thirties in good health. The sample was naive CD8+ T cells sorted from blood. The gene calls are TRBV5-1 and TRBJ1-2, with D possibly matching TRBD1 (5 bases). CDR3 in DNA: TGCGCCAGCAGCTTCCGCAGCGGGGGTGCCTATGGCTACACCTTC. Translation: CASSFRSGGAYGYTF.